This record concerns one T cell receptor beta chain sequence. The antigen is unknown. This entry is derived from a study of circulating and synovial CD4+ cells in juvenile arthritis. Patients with active juvenile idiopathic arthritis donated these samples. General study results and limits: Some such blood samples were as oligoclonal as synovium.

Produced via immunoSEQ multiplex PCR; TCRdb's table is partial and in-frame only. The table includes around 17,000 clones, around nine tenths detected once. V lost 7 bases and J lost 1, with 10 bases in between. Germline assignment: CDR1 LNHDA and CDR2 SQIVND (reference sequence). The length of the CDR3 is 14 residues. The genes are TRBV19 and TRBJ2-2; D perhaps matches TRBD2 (6 bases). Input material: CD4+ T cells from blood. This clonotype was sampled from a human donor with juvenile idiopathic arthritis. Here the CDR3 reads CASTWRENTGELFF. In DNA form, the CDR3 reads TGTGCCAGTACTTGGCGGGAGAACACCGGGGAGCTGTTTTTT.